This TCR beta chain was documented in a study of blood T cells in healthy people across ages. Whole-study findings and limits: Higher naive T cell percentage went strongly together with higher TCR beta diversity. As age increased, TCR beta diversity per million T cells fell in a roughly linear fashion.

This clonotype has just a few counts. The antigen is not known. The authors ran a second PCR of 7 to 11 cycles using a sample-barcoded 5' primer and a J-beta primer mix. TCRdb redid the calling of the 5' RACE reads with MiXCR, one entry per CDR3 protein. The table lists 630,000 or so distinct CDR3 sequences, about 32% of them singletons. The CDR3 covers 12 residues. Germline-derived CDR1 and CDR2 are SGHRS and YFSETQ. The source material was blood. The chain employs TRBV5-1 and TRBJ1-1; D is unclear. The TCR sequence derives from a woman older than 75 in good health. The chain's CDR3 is CASGGGGTEAFF. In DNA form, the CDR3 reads TGCGCTTCCGGTGGAGGTGGGACTGAAGCTTTCTTT.